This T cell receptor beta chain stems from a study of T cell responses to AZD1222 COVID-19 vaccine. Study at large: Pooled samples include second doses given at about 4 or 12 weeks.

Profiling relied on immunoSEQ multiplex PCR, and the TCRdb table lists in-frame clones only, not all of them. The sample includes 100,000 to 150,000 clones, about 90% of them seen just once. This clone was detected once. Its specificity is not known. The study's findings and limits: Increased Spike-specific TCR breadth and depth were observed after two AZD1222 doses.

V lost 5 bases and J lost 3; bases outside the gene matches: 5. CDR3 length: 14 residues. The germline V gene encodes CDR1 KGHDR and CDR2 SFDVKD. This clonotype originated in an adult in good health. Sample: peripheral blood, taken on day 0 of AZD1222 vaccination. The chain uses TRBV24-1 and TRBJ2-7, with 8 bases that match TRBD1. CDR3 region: CATSGTGSIYEQYF. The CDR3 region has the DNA TGTGCCACCAGTGGGACAGGGTCTATCTACGAGCAGTACTTC.